The clone carrying this TCR beta chain was counted between two and nine times. Its antigen is still unknown. This CDR3 comprises 17 residues. V dropped 1 base and J dropped 0 bases, with 12 bases sitting between them. Germline lookup yields CDR1 SGHVS and CDR2 FQNEAQ. This specimen belongs to a study of T cell repertoires in cytomegalovirus infection. About the study: Recently identified HLA-C-restricted CMV epitopes were used, and well-studied HLA-B-restricted CMV epitopes were used as well. Indicated by public TCR beta signatures were CMV infection and matching HLA type.

TCRdb re-called the reads with MiXCR, one entry per CDR3 protein. Here the sample spans 110,000 to 150,000 distinct CDR3 sequences, about 32% being singletons. Findings and caveats of the study: HLA-C-restricted CMV-specific TCR beta clonotypes were dominant in the ex vivo response.

The sample here was CD8+ T cells from cultured PBMCs, taken from culture after CMV antigen stimulation. This TCR derives from a human donor in good health (CMV status not recorded). Some clones in this sample may be carry-over from other donors' samples. V and J are TRBV7-8 and TRBJ2-2; tentative D call: TRBD1 (6 bases). The chain's CDR3 is CASSLEQGRTNTGELFF. The CDR3 bases are TGTGCCAGCAGCTTAGAACAGGGTAGGACGAACACCGGGGAGCTGTTTTTT.